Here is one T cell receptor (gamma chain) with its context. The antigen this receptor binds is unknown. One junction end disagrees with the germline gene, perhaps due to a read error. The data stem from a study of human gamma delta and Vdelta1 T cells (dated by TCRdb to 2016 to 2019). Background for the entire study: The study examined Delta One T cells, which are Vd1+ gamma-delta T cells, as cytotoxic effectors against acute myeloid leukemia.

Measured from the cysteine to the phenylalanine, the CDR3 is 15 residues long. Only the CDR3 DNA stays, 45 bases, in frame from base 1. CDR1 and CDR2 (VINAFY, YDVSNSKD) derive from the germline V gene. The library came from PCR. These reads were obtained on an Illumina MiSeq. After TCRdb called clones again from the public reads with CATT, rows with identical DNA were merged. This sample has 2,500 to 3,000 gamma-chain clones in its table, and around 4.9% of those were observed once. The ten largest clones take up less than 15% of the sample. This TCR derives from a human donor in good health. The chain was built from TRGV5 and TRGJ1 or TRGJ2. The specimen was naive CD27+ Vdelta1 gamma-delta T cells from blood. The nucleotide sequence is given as TGTGCCACCTGGGACAGGGGCCGTCACCATTATAGGAAACTCTTT. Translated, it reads CATWDRGRHHYRKLF.